A single TCR beta chain is shown here with its context. Clones were sequenced by immunoSEQ multiplex PCR, and TCRdb holds only the in-frame ones, with some missing. The table shows about 260,000 clones, with about 87% occurring only once. This specimen comes from a study of blood T cell repertoires in COVID-19. Looking at the study overall: The study drew acute and convalescent COVID-19 samples from the United States, Italy and Spain. Sample material is recorded as cDNA or gDNA derived from T cells, B-cell-depleted T cells, or PBMCs.

The CDR3 totals 14 residues. V lost 2 bases and J lost 8, with 15 bases in between. Germline CDR1 MDHEN, CDR2 SYDVKM. This TCR derives from a middle-aged woman who had recovered from COVID-19. The gene calls are TRBV28 and TRBJ1-2, with D possibly matching TRBD1 (5 bases). Sequenced: peripheral blood. Written as DNA, the CDR3 is TGTGCCAGCAGTTTAATCACCAGGGATTTGGGCTACACCTTC. Protein sequence: CASSLITRDLGYTF.